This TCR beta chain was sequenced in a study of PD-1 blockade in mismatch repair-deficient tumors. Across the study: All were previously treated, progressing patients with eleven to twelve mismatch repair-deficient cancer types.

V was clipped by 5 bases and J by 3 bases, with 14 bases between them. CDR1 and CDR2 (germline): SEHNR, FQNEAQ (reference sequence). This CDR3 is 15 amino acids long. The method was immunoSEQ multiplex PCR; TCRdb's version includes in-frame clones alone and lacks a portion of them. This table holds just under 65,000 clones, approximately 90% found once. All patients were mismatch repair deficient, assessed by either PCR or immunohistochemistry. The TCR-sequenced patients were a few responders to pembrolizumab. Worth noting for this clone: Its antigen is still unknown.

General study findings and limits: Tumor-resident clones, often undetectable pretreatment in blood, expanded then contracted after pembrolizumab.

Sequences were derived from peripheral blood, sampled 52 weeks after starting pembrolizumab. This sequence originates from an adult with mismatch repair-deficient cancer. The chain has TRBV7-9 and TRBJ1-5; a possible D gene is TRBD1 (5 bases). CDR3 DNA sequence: TGTGCCAGCAGCGAAACCGGGACGCACAATCAGCCCCAGCATTTT. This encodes CASSETGTHNQPQHF. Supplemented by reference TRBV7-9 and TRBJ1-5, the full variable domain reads DTGVSQNPRHKITKRGQNVTFRCDPISEHNRLYWYRQTLGQGPEFLTYFQNEAQLEKSRLLSDRFSAERPKGSFSTLEIQRTEQGDSAMYLCASSETGTHNQPQHFGDGTRLSIL.